This paragraph reports one TCR beta chain. The sample comes from a study of shared T cell receptors in the human thymus. Here immunoSEQ multiplex PCR was the method, and the copy in TCRdb shows in-frame clones only, minus some. The data contain 550,000 to 800,000 clones, approximately 85% of them singletons. Trimming took 0 bases from V and 4 from J, leaving 18 bases between them. This CDR3 region has 17 residues. Germline V gives CDR1 LNHDA, CDR2 SQIVND (reference sequence). These data were likewise used in another study, on human thymus T cells. That paper states: Corrective heart surgery yielded the resections from which the thymus tissue came.

The rearrangement uses TRBV19 and TRBJ1-2, with D unresolved. The clonotype originates from a girl under three years old with a congenital heart defect. The sequencing input was thymocytes. The chain's CDR3 is CASSIEVHEEGFYGYTF. The CDR3 DNA follows: TGTGCCAGTAGTATAGAAGTCCACGAGGAGGGCTTCTATGGCTACACCTTC.